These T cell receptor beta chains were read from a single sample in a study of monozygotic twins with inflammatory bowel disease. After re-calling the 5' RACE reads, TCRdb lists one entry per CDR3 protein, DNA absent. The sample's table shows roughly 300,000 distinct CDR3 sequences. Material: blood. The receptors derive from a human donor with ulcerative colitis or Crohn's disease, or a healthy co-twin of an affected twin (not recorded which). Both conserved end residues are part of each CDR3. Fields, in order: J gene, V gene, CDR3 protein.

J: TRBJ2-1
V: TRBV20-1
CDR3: CSATHHEGSNEQFF

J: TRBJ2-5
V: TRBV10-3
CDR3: CAISGQGAGQETQYF

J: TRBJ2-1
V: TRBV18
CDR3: CASSLRVTYNEQFF

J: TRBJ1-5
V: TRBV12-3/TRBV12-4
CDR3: CASSFGLGPQHF

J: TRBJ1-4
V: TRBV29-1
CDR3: CSVGQGSPTNEKLFF

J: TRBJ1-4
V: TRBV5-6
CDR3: CASSKKGVNPPGEKLFF

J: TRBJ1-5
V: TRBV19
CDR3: CASNLRQGDNQPQHF

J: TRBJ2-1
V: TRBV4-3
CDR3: CASSQSLTGSSYNEQFF

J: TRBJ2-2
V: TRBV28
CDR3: CASRRLDRNTGELFF

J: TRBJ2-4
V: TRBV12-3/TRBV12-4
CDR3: CASSQLRAKNIQYF

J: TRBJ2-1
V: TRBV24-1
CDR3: CATSPGPGSEQFF

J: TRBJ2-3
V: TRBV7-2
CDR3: CASSLSYRADTQYF